The rows below give T cell receptor beta chains drawn from one sample of a study of blood T cell repertoires in COVID-19. Libraries were prepared by immunoSEQ multiplex PCR; TCRdb keeps only in-frame clonotypes and omits some of them. This table holds 40,000 or so clones, 85% found once. Material: peripheral blood. These TCRs come from a human donor in a cohort sampled during active COVID-19. CDR3s include the opening cysteine and the closing phenylalanine or tryptophan. Not every row has a clone size; where given, it reads once, few, many or a size class.

TRBJ2-1,once,TRBV7-2,CASSRQVGDEQFF
TRBJ1-1,NA,TRBV13,CASRTVTRMNTEAFF
TRBJ1-2,NA,TRBV10-3,CAISESPGYNYGYTF
TRBJ2-3,NA,TRBV5-4,CASSSERGYTDTQYF
TRBJ1-6,NA,TRBV4-1,CASSPQAGPFSRSPLHF
TRBJ2-1,NA,TRBV24-1,CATSDARLEGEQFF
TRBJ2-1,NA,TRBV4-3,CASSQDFLAGLEQFF
TRBJ1-4,NA,TRBV5-4,CASSLGTAGATNEKLFF
TRBJ1-1,NA,TRBV6-6,CASSANGQGNTEAFF
TRBJ2-1,few,TRBV7-9,CASSTGLPGNEQFF
TRBJ2-6,NA,TRBV30,CAWDRGRIGANVLTF
TRBJ2-1,once,TRBV4-1,CASSQIGTWGVGQYNEQFF
TRBJ1-1,NA,TRBV18,CASSFQDRGTEAFF
TRBJ2-5,NA,TRBV7-7,CASSPVHQETQYF
TRBJ1-2,NA,TRBV2,CASSEPQRAGNDYGYTF
TRBJ2-1,once,TRBV7-2,CASSLDSSSYNEQFF
TRBJ1-5,few,TRBV7-2,CASSLASGFSNQPQHF
TRBJ1-1,NA,TRBV6-1,CASSEGRGMNTEAFF
TRBJ2-5,NA,TRBV28,CASSLGLAGTEETQYF